Detailed here is one TCR beta chain. The antigen remains undetermined. This sample stems from a study of OX40 agonist ivuxolimab in advanced cancers. Study at large: Ivuxolimab, which is an agonistic anti-OX40 (CD134) antibody, was administered to the patients. Dose-escalation patients' cancers were hepatocellular carcinoma, melanoma, renal cell or head and neck cancer. Findings of the study overall: CD8+ T cells showed, on average, more clonal expansion than CD4+ cells. The study observed clonal expansion of CD4+ and CD8+ blood T cells by week 6 at 0.1 to 3.0 mg/kg.

The data were produced by immunoSEQ multiplex PCR, yet TCRdb's version contains in-frame clones alone and is incomplete. Here the sample spans over 75,000 clones, around 94% being singletons. The germline CDR1 and CDR2 sequences are LNHDA and SQIVND (reference sequence). The CDR3 is 16 residues long. The V end lost 2 bases, the J end lost 0 bases, and 10 bases lay between the germline ends. The TCR comes from an adult with an advanced solid tumor such as melanoma, head and neck, liver or kidney cancer. The sample in question was CD4+ or CD8+ T cells sorted from blood, obtained in a trial of the OX40 agonist ivuxolimab. The chain employs TRBV19 and TRBJ2-2; no firm D call. The DNA of the CDR3 is TGTGCCAGTAGTATATGGGCCGCTCCGAACACCGGGGAGCTGTTTTTT. Amino acid sequence: CASSIWAAPNTGELFF. The complete variable domain, with remaining parts taken from reference TRBV19 and TRBJ2-2, reads DGGITQSPKYLFRKEGQNVTLSCEQNLNHDAMYWYRQDPGQGLRLIYYSQIVNDFQKGDIAEGYSVSREKKESFPLTVTSAQKNPTAFYLCASSIWAAPNTGELFFGEGSRLTVL.